Below are 22 T cell receptor beta chains sequenced from a single sample in a study of TIL therapy for anti-PD-1-resistant metastatic lung cancer (dated by TCRdb to 2020 to 2023). TCR beta CDR3 regions were amplified from genomic DNA with the immunoSEQ v3 hsTCRB kit using bias-controlled multiplex PCR. TCRdb provides this immuneACCESS table in a form limited to in-frame rearrangements. Some clones are lacking; in checked studies, under half of them reflect an unresolved V gene, and why the rest are absent is not known. Within this sample are roughly 50,000 clones, with about two thirds of them counted one time only. Jointly, the top ten make up 5.5% to 6% of the sample. The time point label, as the study defines it: pre-treatment sample, taken before nivolumab and TIL therapy. The baseline tumor samples were excised metastases, mostly pleural nodules or supraclavicular lymph nodes, taken from the same resection that was used to grow TIL.

The material was tumor tissue, obtained at baseline. These receptors originate from a person aged 30 to 80 with non-small cell lung cancer.

The chain links TRBV6-1 to TRBJ2-5, with D perhaps TRBD2 (5 bases). V lost 4 bases, J lost 4 bases, and 13 bases lay in between. This CDR3 has 14 amino acids. In germline, CDR1 is MNHNS, CDR2 SASEGT. The CDR3 here is CASSVGINGETQYF. The CDR3 DNA sequence: TGTGCCAGCAGTGTCGGGATAAATGGAGAGACCCAGTACTTC.

The table lists this clone with a few counts. J is TRBJ2-7 and V is TRBV5-6; D unclear. The CDR3 loop spans 15 amino acids. The ends were cut back, 4 bases at V and 0 bases at J, with 14 bases in the middle. Germline V CDR1 and CDR2: SGHDT, YYEEEE. CDR3 loop: CASSRLGPSSYEQYF. In nucleotides, the CDR3 is TGTGCCAGCAGCCGCCTTGGCCCGAGCTCCTACGAGCAGTACTTC.

V gene TRBV2 combines with J gene TRBJ1-4; 8 bases map to TRBD1. CDR3 length equals 14 residues. Losses at the gene ends were 2 bases for V and 8 bases for J; bases not matched to a gene: 4. CDR1 and CDR2 (germline): SNHLY, FYNNEI. CDR3 in amino acids: CASSESRQGEKLFF. CDR3 DNA: TGTGCCAGCAGTGAATCCCGACAGGGGGAAAAACTGTTTTTT.

The V call is TRBV14, the J call TRBJ1-2; D is uncertain. Germline V lookup: CDR1 SGHDN, CDR2 FVKESK. CDR3 length: 14 residues. Trimming took off 1 base at V and 7 bases at J, with 13 bases between the two ends. CDR3 nucleotide sequence: TGTGCCAGCAGCCAAGTCCGGGGTTCGGGTGGCTACACCTTC. Translating gives CASSQVRGSGGYTF. Full variable domain (remainder filled in from reference TRBV14 and TRBJ1-2): EAGVTQFPSHSVIEKGQTVTLRCDPISGHDNLYWYRRVMGKEIKFLLHFVKESKQDESGMPNNRFLAERTGGTYSTLKVQPAELEDSGVYFCASSQVRGSGGYTFGSGTRLTVV.

The J gene is TRBJ1-1, the V gene TRBV6-5, with D unresolved. Germline V CDR1 and CDR2: MNHEY, SVGAGI. Trimming cost V 2 bases and J 2 bases, with 12 bases left between them. The CDR3 is 15 amino acids. Here the CDR3 reads CASSYPRGPNTEAFF. CDR3 sequence (DNA): TGTGCCAGCAGTTACCCTCGCGGACCCAACACTGAAGCTTTCTTT.

The rearrangement joins TRBV2 to TRBJ2-1, with 7 bases aligning to TRBD2. Germline values: CDR1 SNHLY, CDR2 FYNNEI. V trimming: 4 bases; J trimming: 10 bases; junction bases outside the gene matches: 10. This CDR3 has 14 amino acids. The chain's CDR3 is CASSAGTIYWEQFF. CDR3 nucleotide sequence: TGTGCCAGCAGTGCAGGGACTATATATTGGGAGCAGTTCTTC.

V gene TRBV10-1 combines with J gene TRBJ1-1; 8 bases fit TRBD1. This CDR3 comprises 15 residues. Germline V gene sequence: CDR1 WNHNN, CDR2 SYGVQD (reference sequence). J was trimmed by 5 bases and V by 0 bases; bases with no gene match: 5. CDR3 protein: CASSESRTGGTEAFF. CDR3 DNA: TGCGCCAGCAGTGAGTCTCGAACAGGGGGGACTGAAGCTTTCTTT.

The CDR3 nucleotides read TGTGCCAGCAGCGTAGACCAAGGGACCTTCTACGAGCAGTACTTC. Protein sequence: CASSVDQGTFYEQYF. This rearrangement joins TRBV9 to TRBJ2-7; D may match TRBD1 or TRBD2 (5 bases each). Germline assignment: CDR1 SGDLS and CDR2 YYNGEE. The CDR3 is 15 amino acids. V dropped 0 bases and J dropped 3 bases, with 13 bases sitting between them. Variable domain in full (rest from reference TRBV9 and TRBJ2-7): DSGVTQTPKHLITATGQRVTLRCSPRSGDLSVYWYQQSLDQGLQFLIQYYNGEERAKGNILERFSAQQFPDLHSELNLSSLELGDSALYFCASSVDQGTFYEQYFGPGTRLTVT.

The J gene is TRBJ1-4, the V gene TRBV28; D might be TRBD1 (5 bases). CDR1 is MDHEN and CDR2 is SYDVKM in the germline V gene. Trimming took off 7 bases at V and 5 bases at J, with 14 bases between the two ends. The CDR3 runs 14 residues. The CDR3 DNA follows: TGTGCCAGCACCATGGGGGATCGAAATGAAAAACTGTTTTTT. Translating it yields CASTMGDRNEKLFF.

This chain uses TRBV2 with TRBJ2-3; TRBD2 matches 11 bases. The CDR3 sequence is 17 residues long. Germline V gene lookup returns CDR1 SNHLY and CDR2 FYNNEI. J gave up 0 bases and V 5 bases, and 7 bases lay outside the gene matches. The CDR3 loop is CASSSGTSGISTDTQYF. The CDR3 DNA is TGTGCCAGCAGTTCCGGGACTAGCGGAATTAGCACAGATACGCAGTATTTT. The whole variable domain, filled in from reference TRBV2 and TRBJ2-3, reads EPEVTQTPSHQVTQMGQEVILRCVPISNHLYFYWYRQILGQKVEFLVSFYNNEISEKSEIFDDQFSVERPDGSNFTLKIRSTKLEDSAMYFCASSSGTSGISTDTQYFGPGTRLTVL.

The chain uses TRBV6-6 and TRBJ2-2; D remains unclear. Germline-derived CDR1 and CDR2 are MNHNY and SVGAGI (reference sequence). The length of the CDR3 is 12 residues. V lost 5 bases and J 3 bases, leaving 4 bases between the germline ends. CDR3 coding DNA: TGTGCCAGCAGTCCGCACACCGGGGAGCTGTTTTTT. Amino acids: CASSPHTGELFF.

This clone was recorded a few times. V is TRBV2 and J is TRBJ1-5; no firm D call. Trimming left V 4 bases short and J 2 bases short, with 9 bases between. CDR1 and CDR2 (germline): SNHLY, FYNNEI. CDR3 length equals 14 residues. CDR3 residues: CASSGGSGNQPQHF. The DNA of the CDR3 is TGTGCCAGCAGTGGGGGATCAGGCAATCAGCCCCAGCATTTT.

The chain joins TRBV7-2 to TRBJ1-1; D unclear. Germline V gene lookup returns CDR1 SGHTA and CDR2 FQGNSA. V lost 8 bases and J lost 3, with 13 bases in between. This CDR3 region has 13 residues. DNA for the CDR3: TGTGCCAGCGTCCACACGGACCACACTGAAGCTTTCTTT. Protein product: CASVHTDHTEAFF.

This rearrangement joins TRBV5-4 to TRBJ2-3, with 8 bases lining up with TRBD2. The V and J ends lost 3 bases and 4 bases, in that order; junction bases with no gene match: 7. CDR1 is SGHNT, CDR2 YYREEE, per germline (reference sequence). This CDR3 region has 15 residues. This chain's CDR3 is CASSSAGGRADTQYF. The CDR3 coding sequence is TGTGCCAGCAGCTCGGCGGGAGGTCGGGCAGATACGCAGTATTTT. The entire variable domain, with the rest obtained from reference TRBV5-4 and TRBJ2-3, is as follows: ETGVTQSPTHLIKTRGQQVTLRCSSQSGHNTVSWYQQALGQGPQFIFQYYREEENGRGNFPPRFSGLQFPNYSSELNVNALELDDSALYLCASSSAGGRADTQYFGPGTRLTVL.

The chain recombines TRBV29-1 with TRBJ2-7; 10 nucleotides agree with TRBD1. CDR3 length: 13 amino acids. With V trimmed by 7 bases and J by 3 bases, 6 bases remained unmatched. The germline CDR1 and CDR2 sequences are SQVTM and ANQGSEA. CDR3 in DNA: TGCAGCGCCGAGGGGACAGGGGTCTACGAGCAGTACTTC. It is translated as CSAEGTGVYEQYF.

The genes are TRBV13 and TRBJ2-3; 9 bases map to TRBD2. The germline V gene has CDR1 PRHDT and CDR2 FYEKMQ (reference sequence). The CDR3 runs to 15 residues. V lost 5 bases to trimming and J lost 5 bases; unmatched junction nucleotides: 8. The CDR3 nucleotides read TGTGCCAGCAGCCGCTATGCGGGAGGGAGAGATACGCAGTATTTT. Translation gives CASSRYAGGRDTQYF.

The V gene is TRBV5-1, the J gene TRBJ1-3; the D gene is possibly TRBD1 (5 bases). There are 15 residues in the CDR3. V lost 0 bases, J lost 4 bases, and 11 bases lay in between. Germline CDR1 SGHRS, CDR2 YFSETQ. The CDR3 sequence: CASSLAGGSGNTIYF. The CDR3, as DNA: TGCGCCAGCAGCTTGGCCGGGGGGTCCGGAAACACCATATATTTT.

The chain is built from TRBV30 and TRBJ2-7; D perhaps matches TRBD2 (5 bases). CDR1 GTSNPN and CDR2 SVGIG come from the germline V gene (reference sequence). The CDR3 has 13 amino acids. Trimming cost V 6 bases and J 3 bases, with 15 bases left between them. The CDR3 region is CACSWTGIYEQYF. In nucleotides, the CDR3 is TGTGCCTGCTCGTGGACGGGGATCTACGAGCAGTACTTC.

This chain connects TRBV19 to TRBJ2-2, with TRBD1 matching over 8 bases. The germline V gene encodes CDR1 LNHDA and CDR2 SQIVND (reference sequence). V gave up 5 bases and J gave up 4 bases; unmatched junction bases: 6. This CDR3 is 15 amino acids long. The CDR3 sequence is CASSATGVITGELFF. Written as DNA, the CDR3 is TGTGCCAGTAGTGCGACAGGGGTTATCACCGGGGAGCTGTTTTTT.

V gene TRBV7-2 combines with J gene TRBJ1-4; D might be TRBD1 (5 bases). Per the germline V gene, CDR1 is SGHTA and CDR2 is FQGNSA. The CDR3 is made up of 16 amino acids. Trimming took 1 base from V and 5 from J, leaving 14 bases between them. The CDR3 DNA follows: TGTGCCAGCAGCTTAGGGGCGGCCTACAGGAATGAAAAACTGTTTTTT. Its protein is CASSLGAAYRNEKLFF. The full variable domain, rest sourced from reference TRBV7-2 and TRBJ1-4, is GAGVSQSPSNKVTEKGKDVELRCDPISGHTALYWYRQSLGQGLEFLIYFQGNSAPDKSGLPSDRFSAERTGGSVSTLTIQRTQQEDSAVYLCASSLGAAYRNEKLFFGSGTQLSVL.

The chain couples TRBV10-1 to TRBJ2-5, with a possible D match to TRBD2 (5 bases). Trimming stripped 0 bases from V and 4 bases from J, with 12 bases between. Germline loops: CDR1 WNHNN, CDR2 SYGVQD (reference sequence). The CDR3 has 15 amino acids. The CDR3 DNA sequence: TGCGCCAGCAGTGAGTCCTCCGGGATTGGAGAGACCCAGTACTTC. Its translation: CASSESSGIGETQYF.

This rearrangement joins TRBV7-9 to TRBJ2-1, with 9 nucleotides matching TRBD1. V dropped 6 bases and J dropped 8; count of bases not matched to a gene: 14. The CDR3 consists of 16 residues. Germline CDR1 and CDR2: SEHNR and FQNEAQ (reference sequence). CDR3 region: CASSHVRDREVDEQFF. CDR3 bases: TGTGCCAGCAGTCACGTCAGGGACAGGGAGGTGGATGAGCAGTTCTTC.